These 23 T cell receptor beta chains were all obtained from the same sample, sequenced in a study of chemoradiotherapy in HPV16-positive cancers (dated by TCRdb to the early 2020s). The library relied on the immunoSEQ multiplex PCR assay. TCRdb took this table from immuneACCESS and kept in-frame rearrangements with V and J called. Such tables lack part of the clones; where checked against another copy, unresolved V genes explain under half of the gap, and the rest is unexplained. In this sample the table shows more than 1,500 clones, around 82% of which occur a single time. The ten largest clonotypes hold 8.2% of the sample. Specimen: tumor tissue, collected from a patient who underwent chemoradiotherapy. These receptors originate from a human donor with HPV-associated anogenital cancer.

The genes are TRBV18 and TRBJ2-1; 9 nucleotides line up with TRBD2. The V gene end was trimmed by 3 bases and the J gene end by 4 bases; junction bases not matched to a gene: 4. The CDR3 has 15 amino acids. The germline V gene encodes CDR1 KGHSH and CDR2 LQKENI. CDR3 sequence (DNA): TGTGCCAGCTCACCTAGCGGGAGAGATTACAATGAGCAGTTCTTC. Translated, it gives CASSPSGRDYNEQFF.

This clone was observed once. The chain is built from TRBV6-1 and TRBJ2-7, with D perhaps matching TRBD1 (6 bases). V was shortened by 6 bases and J by 3 bases, with 12 bases between the two germline ends. The CDR3 extends over 13 amino acids. Germline V gene lookup returns CDR1 MNHNS and CDR2 SASEGT. The CDR3 reads CASRFRDNYEQYF. CDR3 DNA sequence: TGTGCCAGCAGGTTCCGGGACAACTACGAGCAGTACTTC.

The chain carries TRBV29-1 and TRBJ1-2, with D hard to call. V was trimmed by 6 bases and J by 3 bases, leaving 11 bases between them. This CDR3 is built from 12 residues. Germline V lookup: CDR1 SQVTM, CDR2 ANQGSEA. The CDR3 DNA follows: TGCAGCGTCGCCAGAAGGGACTATGGCTACACCTTC. This encodes CSVARRDYGYTF.

This clone was picked up a small number of times. The chain couples TRBV7-6 to TRBJ2-5; 14 nucleotides agree with TRBD2. CDR1 is SGHVS and CDR2 is FNYEAQ in the germline V gene. J was trimmed by 4 bases and V by 5 bases; bases with no gene match: 6. The CDR3 contains 16 residues. In DNA, the CDR3 is TGTGCCAGCAGCCCCGGGACTAGCGGGGGAATAGAGACCCAGTACTTC. Translating gives CASSPGTSGGIETQYF. Full variable domain (rest looked up from reference TRBV7-6 and TRBJ2-5): GAGVSQSPRYKVTKRGQDVALRCDPISGHVSLYWYRQALGQGPEFLTYFNYEAQQDKSGLPNDRFSAERPEGSISTLTIQRTEQRDSAMYRCASSPGTSGGIETQYFGPGTRLLVL.

V and J are TRBV10-3 and TRBJ1-5; 7 bases fit TRBD1. Looked up from germline, CDR1 is ENHRY and CDR2 is SYGVKD. Trimming took 2 bases from V and 2 from J; bases not matched to a gene: 0. The CDR3 has 14 amino acids. The CDR3: CAISEGQGNQPQHF. The CDR3 DNA reads TGTGCCATCAGTGAGGGACAGGGCAATCAGCCCCAGCATTTT.

This clone was seen a single time. The chain has TRBV10-2 and TRBJ1-3; D is unclear. The CDR3 is made up of 14 amino acids. The germline gives CDR1 WSHSY, CDR2 SAAADI. With 2 bases removed from V and 0 bases from J, the gap between germline ends came to 5 bases. In DNA form, the CDR3 reads TGCGCCAGCAGTGAGGCGAACTCTGGAAACACCATATATTTT. Its protein product is CASSEANSGNTIYF.

The chain couples TRBV4-1 to TRBJ1-6; no firm D call. CDR1 and CDR2 from the germline V gene are MGHRA and YSYEKL. Trimming took 0 bases from V and 10 from J, leaving 10 bases between them. This CDR3 is 14 amino acids long. This CDR3 is CASSQDGSGSPLHF. The CDR3 DNA is TGCGCCAGCAGCCAAGACGGCTCGGGGTCACCCCTCCACTTT.

This chain links TRBV28 with TRBJ2-2, with unresolved D. The CDR3 covers 16 residues. Looked up from germline, CDR1 is MDHEN and CDR2 is SYDVKM. V lost 6 bases to trimming and J lost 1 base, with 15 bases between them. Here the CDR3 reads CASRGSYGLNTGELFF. The CDR3 DNA is TGTGCCAGCAGAGGGTCGTACGGGCTGAACACCGGGGAGCTGTTTTTT.

The rearrangement links TRBV2 to TRBJ2-3; D is undetermined. The CDR3 totals 11 residues. Germline CDR1 reads SNHLY; CDR2 reads FYNNEI. V was pared by 5 bases and J by 2 bases, with 2 bases between. CDR3 loop: CASSTTDTQYF. CDR3 bases: TGTGCCAGCAGTACCACAGATACGCAGTATTTT. Full variable domain (remainder filled in from reference TRBV2 and TRBJ2-3): EPEVTQTPSHQVTQMGQEVILRCVPISNHLYFYWYRQILGQKVEFLVSFYNNEISEKSEIFDDQFSVERPDGSNFTLKIRSTKLEDSAMYFCASSTTDTQYFGPGTRLTVL.

The chain carries TRBV19 and TRBJ1-5; D remains unclear. The CDR3 sequence is 15 residues long. Trimming cost V 1 base and J 6 bases, with 13 bases left between them. Germline V gene sequence: CDR1 LNHDA, CDR2 SQIVND (reference sequence). CDR3 DNA: TGTGCCAGTAGTATAGGGTTACGGAGGACTCAGCCCCAGCATTTT. Its translation: CASSIGLRRTQPQHF.

This clone was counted a few times. The CDR3 nucleotides read TGTGCCAGCAGCCCGCCCAGGGGGCACCACGAGCAGTACTTC. It yields the protein CASSPPRGHHEQYF. The chain has TRBV7-6 and TRBJ2-7; TRBD1 aligns across 8 bases. There are 14 residues in the CDR3. J gave up 5 bases and V 5 bases, and 8 bases lay outside the gene matches. The germline V gene encodes CDR1 SGHVS and CDR2 FNYEAQ.

This sequence joins TRBV9 and TRBJ1-2; a weak D match, TRBD1 (5 bases). This CDR3 spans 12 amino acids. Per the germline V gene, CDR1 is SGDLS and CDR2 is YYNGEE. V was cut by 1 base and J by 7 bases, with 8 bases left in between. The DNA of the CDR3 is TGTGCCAGCAGCGTATCCGGGGGTGGCTACACCTTC. It yields the protein CASSVSGGGYTF.

The rearrangement uses TRBV5-6 and TRBJ2-5, with TRBD2 matching over 7 bases. The ends lost 3 bases at V and 3 bases at J; junction bases unmatched: 8. Germline values: CDR1 SGHDT, CDR2 YYEEEE. CDR3 length equals 15 residues. The chain's CDR3 is CASSSQPREEETQYF. The CDR3 nucleotides are TGTGCCAGCAGCTCCCAGCCCCGGGAGGAAGAGACCCAGTACTTC.

By share of the sample, this clone is large (0.1 to 1%). This chain connects TRBV4-1 to TRBJ2-5, with 13 nucleotides matching TRBD2. The germline CDR1 and CDR2 sequences are MGHRA and YSYEKL. The CDR3 spans 17 residues. V shed 5 bases, J shed 3 bases, and the junction held 9 bases outside the gene matches. CDR3 residues: CASSSRTSGGSKETQYF. The CDR3 DNA follows: TGCGCCAGCAGCTCTCGGACTAGCGGGGGAAGTAAAGAGACCCAGTACTTC.

The chain carries TRBV11-3 and TRBJ1-1; D call uncertain. The V gene's germline CDR1 is SGHNT and CDR2 YENEEA. CDR3 size: 15 residues. V lost 0 bases to trimming and J lost 1 base, with 9 bases between them. The CDR3 loop reads CASSLEGYSNTEAFF. The CDR3 DNA reads as TGTGCCAGCAGCTTAGAGGGTTACTCGAACACTGAAGCTTTCTTT.

The table lists this clone with a few counts. The chain is built from TRBV10-3 and TRBJ1-4, with 7 bases aligning to TRBD1. The CDR3 is made up of 15 amino acids. V shed 4 bases, J shed 7 bases, and the junction held 9 bases outside the gene matches. Germline CDR1 is ENHRY and CDR2 is SYGVKD. In nucleotides, the CDR3 is TGTGCCATCAGTGCCTCGACAGGGAAGGGTGAAAAACTGTTTTTT. It encodes CAISASTGKGEKLFF.

The chain uses TRBV2 and TRBJ2-5, with 7 bases lining up with TRBD1. Trimming cost V 6 bases and J 5 bases; bases outside gene matches: 12. Germline CDR1 and CDR2: SNHLY and FYNNEI. CDR3 length: 15 residues. DNA of the CDR3: TGTGCCAGCAGCATATTAGACAGGGAAAGCGAGACCCAGTACTTC. It codes for CASSILDRESETQYF.

The rearrangement joins TRBV20-1 to TRBJ2-3; maybe TRBD1 (5 bases). Per the germline V gene, CDR1 is DFQATT and CDR2 is SNEGSKA (reference sequence). Trimming removed 6 bases from V and 5 bases from J, with 9 bases in between. This CDR3 is built from 11 residues. CDR3 amino acids: CSAPQGDTQYF. CDR3 DNA sequence: TGCAGTGCCCCTCAGGGAGATACGCAGTATTTT.

The CDR3 region is CASSLGRGNYEQYF. The DNA of the CDR3 is TGTGCCAGCAGTCTGGGTCGGGGTAACTACGAGCAGTACTTC. The J gene is TRBJ2-7, the V gene TRBV6-1; perhaps TRBD2 as D (5 bases). V was clipped by 5 bases and J by 3 bases, with 14 bases between them. This CDR3 contains 14 residues. The germline V gene has CDR1 MNHNS and CDR2 SASEGT.

This clone appeared once. The chain combines TRBV29-1 with TRBJ1-2; D is perhaps TRBD1 (5 bases). CDR1 is SQVTM and CDR2 is ANQGSEA in the germline V gene. This CDR3 is built from 14 residues. The V end lost 4 bases, the J end lost 4 bases, and 16 bases lay between the germline ends. The CDR3 loop is CSVVGQGTSYGYTF. The CDR3 nucleotides read TGCAGCGTTGTCGGGCAGGGCACATCCTATGGCTACACCTTC.

This clone was counted between two and nine times. The J gene is TRBJ1-1, the V gene TRBV30; 8 bases map to TRBD1. The CDR3 runs 13 residues. Germline V gene lookup returns CDR1 GTSNPN and CDR2 SVGIG (reference sequence). Germline trimming cut 4 bases from V and 4 bases from J; bases unmatched to any gene: 5. CDR3 residues: CAWTPGGITEAFF. The CDR3 bases are TGTGCCTGGACCCCAGGGGGCATCACTGAAGCTTTCTTT.

The chain has TRBV19 and TRBJ2-2, with 11 positions matching TRBD1. With V trimmed by 5 bases and J by 3 bases, 5 bases remained unmatched. The V gene's germline CDR1 is LNHDA and CDR2 SQIVND (reference sequence). This CDR3 spans 16 amino acids. CDR3 sequence (DNA): TGTGCCAGTAGTGGCCGGGACAGGGGGGACACCGGGGAGCTGTTTTTT. This sequence encodes CASSGRDRGDTGELFF.

The chain employs TRBV11-3 and TRBJ2-1; no firm D call. Germline-derived CDR1 and CDR2 are SGHNT and YENEEA. The CDR3 contains 11 residues. The V gene lost 4 bases and the J gene lost 7 bases, with 5 bases spanning the gap. The CDR3 DNA reads as TGTGCCAGCAGCTCCGCTAATGAGCAGTTCTTC. It specifies CASSSANEQFF.